This T cell receptor beta chain is from a study of blood T cells in healthy people across ages. CDR1 and CDR2 (germline): SNHLY, FYNNEI. Trimming left V 3 bases short and J 7 bases short, with 6 bases between. The CDR3 length is 12 residues. Primed by a sample-barcoded 5' primer and a J-beta primer mix, a second PCR proceeded for 7 to 11 cycles. Each TCR beta cDNA got a 12-nucleotide random molecular identifier. In TCRdb, the 5' RACE reads were re-called with MiXCR into one record per CDR3 protein. In the table there are 730,000 or so distinct CDR3 sequences, approximately 39% of which are singletons. General study results and limits: PBMCs left unsorted prevented a conclusive naive versus antigen-experienced comparison.

On this clonotype itself: Antigen specificity is unknown.

The gene calls are TRBV2 and TRBJ1-4; D not certain. This TCR came from a woman in her fifties or sixties in good health. Sequenced: blood. CDR3 loop: CASSELFEKLFF. The CDR3 DNA reads TGTGCCAGCAGTGAGCTTTTTGAAAAACTGTTTTTT.